A selection of T cell receptor beta chains follows, all from one sample in a study of Ad26.COV2.S vaccination and SARS-CoV-2 variants. Assay used: immunoSEQ multiplex PCR; TCRdb lists only in-frame clones, some missing. The data contain roughly 320,000 clones, roughly 80% of them singletons. Sequences were derived from peripheral blood, sampled in a trial of Ad26.COV2.S vaccine versus placebo. The source is a person between 18 and 60 years old who received the Ad26.COV2.S COVID-19 vaccine or a placebo. CDR3s include the opening cysteine and the closing phenylalanine or tryptophan. The D gene is left open where the match is weak. The size of a clone is reported for some rows only, either as once, few or many, or as a class for expanded clones.

>TRBJ1-2|-|-|TRBV6-5
TGTGCCGAGAGAGGGGAAACTAACTATGGCTACACCTTC
CAERGETNYGYTF
>TRBJ2-7|-|-|TRBV28
TGTGCCAGCAGTGAGGCAGGGCTTTTATCCTACGAGCAGTACTTC
CASSEAGLLSYEQYF
>TRBJ2-7|TRBD2|-|TRBV28
TGTGCCATCACATCCCCGGGACTAGCGGAATCCTACGAGCAGTACTTC
CAITSPGLAESYEQYF
>TRBJ2-4|-|-|TRBV28
TGTGCCAGCAACCCGGGGACAGCCAAAAACATTCAGTACTTC
CASNPGTAKNIQYF
>TRBJ1-1|TRBD1|-|TRBV5-4
TGTGCCAGCAGCCTGGGGACAGGGGCGGGCCGGACTGAAGCTTTCTTT
CASSLGTGAGRTEAFF
>TRBJ2-5|-|few|TRBV18
TGTGCCAGCTCACCACAAGCCCCCGAAACCCAGTACTTC
CASSPQAPETQYF
>TRBJ1-1|-|-|TRBV5-4
TGTGCCAGCAGCCCTATGCGGGCAGGGACTGAAGCTTTCTTT
CASSPMRAGTEAFF
>TRBJ2-2|TRBD2|-|TRBV5-6
TGTGCCAGCAGCTTGGTCGGCGGGGGTGGACTCGGCACCGGGGAGCTGTTTTTT
CASSLVGGGGLGTGELFF
>TRBJ1-1|-|-|TRBV7-2
TGTGCCAGCAGCTTGGGGTCATCGTTCACTGAAGCTTTCTTT
CASSLGSSFTEAFF
>TRBJ1-6|-|once|TRBV5-4
TGTGCCAGCAGCGCACGGGGAATTAATTCACCCCTCCACTTT
CASSARGINSPLHF
>TRBJ2-3|TRBD2|-|TRBV6-5
TGTGCCAGCAGTAGCGGGGGGGCTACAGATACGCAGTATTTT
CASSSGGATDTQYF
>TRBJ1-2|-|-|TRBV4-1
TGCGCCAGCAGCCAGCCTGCGGAAAGGGGCAACTATGGCTACACCTTC
CASSQPAERGNYGYTF
>TRBJ2-2|TRBD2|-|TRBV10-3
TGTGCCATCAAGACTAGCGGGGCGAACACCGGGGAGCTGTTTTTT
CAIKTSGANTGELFF
>TRBJ2-2|TRBD2|-|TRBV3-1/TRBV3-2
TGTGCCAGCAGCCAAGACTGGCGGGGGGGCACCGGGGAGCTGTTTTTT
CASSQDWRGGTGELFF
>TRBJ1-2|-|-|TRBV5-6
TGTGCCAGCAGCTTGGTGGGGGAGGCAGACTATGGCTACACCTTC
CASSLVGEADYGYTF
>TRBJ1-4|-|-|TRBV3-1/TRBV3-2
TGTGCCAGCAGCCAAGTCCCAGGGTATGGAGAAAAACTGTTTTTT
CASSQVPGYGEKLFF
>TRBJ2-3|-|few|TRBV19
TGTGCCAGTAGTACGGGGGGCCGGGTCACAGATACGCAGTATTTT
CASSTGGRVTDTQYF
>TRBJ2-2|-|few|TRBV5-1
TGCGCCAGCAGCGAAACCAGAGTGAACACCGGGGAGCTGTTTTTT
CASSETRVNTGELFF
>TRBJ1-2|-|-|TRBV7-2
TGTGCCAGCAGCGAAACAGTTAACTATGGCTACACCTTC
CASSETVNYGYTF
>TRBJ1-1|-|few|TRBV2
TGTGCCAGCAGTGTTCAGCCAGGGGCGGGGACTGAAGCTTTCTTT
CASSVQPGAGTEAFF
>TRBJ1-1|-|-|TRBV6-5
TGTGCCACCCTAACGAACACTGAAGCTTTCTTT
CATLTNTEAFF
>TRBJ1-4|-|once|TRBV5-6
TGTGCCAGCAGCCGACAAGATGAAAAACTGTTTTTT
CASSRQDEKLFF
>TRBJ1-3|-|once|TRBV7-9
TGTGCCAGCAGCCCAGGTGTGACTGGAAACACCATATATTTT
CASSPGVTGNTIYF
>TRBJ1-3|-|-|TRBV4-2
TGTGCCAGCAGCCCCCGGGGGAAAAAGGGAAACACCATATATTTT
CASSPRGKKGNTIYF